This is a list of T cell receptor beta chains from one sample in a study of T-cell reconstitution after alpha-beta-depleted transplantation in children. One entry per CDR3 protein, called by TCRdb with MiXCR from the PCR reads. Here the sample spans 100,000 to 150,000 distinct CDR3 sequences, more than 20% being singletons. The sample here was PBMCs, mostly from graft donor cells, taken 180 days after TCRalphabeta/CD19-depleted stem cell transplant. The receptors here all came from a male patient aged 2 to 9 who had a stem cell transplant for chronic granulomatous disease, so the T cells may come from the graft donor. The CDR3 runs from the conserved cysteine through the conserved F or W. Each record gives: clone size, V gene, D gene, J gene, CDR3 DNA, CDR3 protein. A D gene is named only where the DNA matches it firmly. Size tells how often a clone was seen (once, few, many) or the class of an expanded clone, and some rows leave it out.

>NA|TRBV7-6|NA|TRBJ2-2
TGTGCCAGCAGCTTAGAAGGGGCAGGCACCGGGGAGCTGTTTTTT
CASSLEGAGTGELFF
>many|TRBV20-1|NA|TRBJ2-7
TGCAGTGCTAGTAGAGGGCGCTCAGGCGAGCAGTACTTC
CSASRGRSGEQYF
>NA|TRBV28|NA|TRBJ2-7
TGTGCCAGCAGTTCCCCGTGGGGGACAAGAACCTACGAGCAGTACTTC
CASSSPWGTRTYEQYF
>NA|TRBV12-3/TRBV12-4|TRBD1|TRBJ1-2
TGTGCCAGCAGTTTAGGGACAGGGATCGAGGGCTACACCTTC
CASSLGTGIEGYTF
>NA|TRBV15|TRBD1|TRBJ1-2
TGTGCCACCAGCACCGGGACAGTCTATGGCTACACCTTC
CATSTGTVYGYTF
>NA|TRBV5-1|NA|TRBJ1-1
TGCGCCAGCAGCTTGGCTCAGGGAACTGAAGCTTTCTTT
CASSLAQGTEAFF
>NA|TRBV2|TRBD1|TRBJ2-7
TGTGCCAGCAAAACGAGGACAGGATCCTACGAGCAGTACTTC
CASKTRTGSYEQYF
>NA|TRBV4-1|TRBD2|TRBJ2-2
TGCGCCAGCAGCCATGGACCGGGAGGGGGAAACACCGGGGAGCTGTTTTTT
CASSHGPGGGNTGELFF
>NA|TRBV7-2|NA|TRBJ2-3
TGTGCCAGCAGCTTAAACCTGGGCCCAACAGATACGCAGTATTTT
CASSLNLGPTDTQYF
>NA|TRBV12-3/TRBV12-4|NA|TRBJ2-1
TGTGCCAGCAGTTTATCCCCTGATGGAGAGCAGTTCTTC
CASSLSPDGEQFF
>NA|TRBV6-1|TRBD1|TRBJ2-1
TGTGCCAGCAGCAATCCGGGACAGGGACACAATGAGCAGTTCTTC
CASSNPGQGHNEQFF
>NA|TRBV15|NA|TRBJ1-5
TGTGCCACCAGCAGGCAAAAAGGGGGTATCCAGCCCCAGCATTTT
CATSRQKGGIQPQHF
>NA|TRBV12-3/TRBV12-4|NA|TRBJ2-3
TGTGCCAGCACGGCGGGGGCCAGCACAGATACGCAGTATTTT
CASTAGASTDTQYF
>few|TRBV12-3/TRBV12-4|NA|TRBJ2-5
TGTGCCAGCAGTTTGCAGGCCACCCTCACTTCGGAGACCCAGTACTTC
CASSLQATLTSETQYF
>NA|TRBV5-1|NA|TRBJ2-2
TGCGCCAGCAGCTTGGCCCCTAACACCGGGGAGCTGTTTTTT
CASSLAPNTGELFF
>NA|TRBV20-1|NA|TRBJ1-1
TGCAGTGCTACCCAACACAGGGCTCTAAACACTGAAGCTTTCTTT
CSATQHRALNTEAFF
>NA|TRBV5-1|NA|TRBJ2-1
TGCGCCAGCAGCTACAACTCCGTCGATGAGCAGTTCTTC
CASSYNSVDEQFF
>many|TRBV7-8|NA|TRBJ2-7
TGTGCCAGCAGCTTAGAGTCAGGAGGGGAGCAGTACTTC
CASSLESGGEQYF
>many|TRBV20-1|NA|TRBJ2-3
TGCAGTGCTAATGCCGGGAGCGAGGGCACAGATACGCAGTATTTT
CSANAGSEGTDTQYF
>many|TRBV3-1|NA|TRBJ2-3
TGTGCCAGCAGCCAAGTATTGCGGGGAGCCGATACGCAGTATTTT
CASSQVLRGADTQYF
>many|TRBV12-3/TRBV12-4|TRBD1|TRBJ2-2
TGTGCCAGCAGTCTTGGACAGGGGGCATCCGGGGAGCTGTTTTTT
CASSLGQGASGELFF
>many|TRBV30|NA|TRBJ1-1
TGTGCCTGGAGTCGCAACAGGGTGACTGAAGCTTTCTTT
CAWSRNRVTEAFF
>many|TRBV29-1|TRBD2|TRBJ2-7
TGCAGCGGGCTACTAGCGGGAGGATCCTACGAGCAGTACTTC
CSGLLAGGSYEQYF
>NA|TRBV7-6|NA|TRBJ2-7
TGTGCCAGCAGCCCGGGGTTCTCCTACGAGCAGTACTTC
CASSPGFSYEQYF
>NA|TRBV28|NA|TRBJ1-1
TGTGCCAGCAGTCCCCAACCGGAGACTGAAGCTTTCTTT
CASSPQPETEAFF
>NA|TRBV5-6|NA|TRBJ1-5
TGTGCCAGCCGAATATTATGGGGTCCTCGGGTGCAGGGCAATCAGCCCCAGCATTTT
CASRILWGPRVQGNQPQHF
>NA|TRBV18|NA|TRBJ2-1
TGTGCCAGCTGTGGGGGAGATGAGCAGTTCTTC
CASCGGDEQFF
>NA|TRBV9|NA|TRBJ2-3
TGTGCCAGCAGCGTAGCGGTCAGCCCCCCAGATACGCAGTATTTT
CASSVAVSPPDTQYF
>NA|TRBV15|NA|TRBJ1-1
TGTGCCACCAGCAGAGCCAGGGACCCCCCTGAAGCTTTCTTT
CATSRARDPPEAFF
>many|TRBV20-1|NA|TRBJ1-1
TGCAGTGCTAGAGAGGACAGCCACACTGAAGCTTTCTTT
CSAREDSHTEAFF
>many|TRBV27|NA|TRBJ1-2
TGTGCCAGCAAGTCGGCAGGGCCTTATGGCTACACCTTC
CASKSAGPYGYTF
>NA|TRBV29-1|NA|TRBJ1-3
TGCAGCGTGCCCAGCTCGGATCCTATCTCTGGAAACACCATATATTTT
CSVPSSDPISGNTIYF
>few|TRBV7-9|NA|TRBJ2-5
TGTGCCAGCAGCCGCCCAGGGGAAGAGACCCAGTACTTC
CASSRPGEETQYF
>few|TRBV20-1|TRBD2|TRBJ2-7
TGCAGTGCTAGAGATCTTGGGAGGGAGACCTACGAGCAGTACTTC
CSARDLGRETYEQYF
>NA|TRBV6-1|TRBD1|TRBJ1-1
TGTGCCAGCCCCCCGGCAGGGGGTAACACTGAAGCTTTCTTT
CASPPAGGNTEAFF
>few|TRBV6-5|TRBD1|TRBJ2-3
TGTGCCAGCAGTTACCGGACAGGGGCAGATACGCAGTATTTT
CASSYRTGADTQYF
>NA|TRBV20-1|NA|TRBJ2-3
TGCAGTGCTCCCCCTACTAGGACCCCCGCAGATACGCAGTATTTT
CSAPPTRTPADTQYF
>many|TRBV20-1|NA|TRBJ2-5
TGCAGTGCGGAGCAGGGACCCGCCGTGGAGACCCAGTACTTC
CSAEQGPAVETQYF
>many|TRBV5-6|NA|TRBJ2-1
TGTGCCAGCAGCTTACCTTTTCACAATGAGCAGTTCTTC
CASSLPFHNEQFF
>NA|TRBV4-1|TRBD2|TRBJ2-7
TGCGCCAGCAGCCAAGTATCCCTAGCGGGGGTCAACGAGCAGTACTTC
CASSQVSLAGVNEQYF
>few|TRBV29-1|NA|TRBJ1-2
TGCAGCGTTGAAACAGGGAGGGGCTACACCTTC
CSVETGRGYTF
>many|TRBV12-3/TRBV12-4|NA|TRBJ2-2
TGTGCCAGCGCGCATGGTAGCGCTGCGAACACCGGGGAGCTGTTTTTT
CASAHGSAANTGELFF
>few|TRBV7-2|TRBD1|TRBJ1-2
TGTGCCAGCAGCGAAACTACAGGGGGCGCTGGCTACACCTTC
CASSETTGGAGYTF
>NA|TRBV7-9|NA|TRBJ2-3
TGTGCCAGCAGCCCGCCGCTCGAGGGCGCAGATACGCAGTATTTT
CASSPPLEGADTQYF
>many|TRBV20-1|TRBD1|TRBJ1-2
TGCAGTGCAGAACACAGGGGATCTAACTATGGCTACACCTTC
CSAEHRGSNYGYTF
>few|TRBV5-1|NA|TRBJ2-7
TGCGCCAGCAGCTTGAGATTCTCAGAGGCGGGTTACGAGCAGTACTTC
CASSLRFSEAGYEQYF
>many|TRBV29-1|NA|TRBJ2-7
TGCAGCGTTTCTACTCAGGGCTCCTACGAGCAGTACTTC
CSVSTQGSYEQYF
>many|TRBV20-1|TRBD1|TRBJ1-5
TGCAGTGCACCTCAGGGGGGGGGAGACAATCAGCCCCAGCATTTT
CSAPQGGGDNQPQHF